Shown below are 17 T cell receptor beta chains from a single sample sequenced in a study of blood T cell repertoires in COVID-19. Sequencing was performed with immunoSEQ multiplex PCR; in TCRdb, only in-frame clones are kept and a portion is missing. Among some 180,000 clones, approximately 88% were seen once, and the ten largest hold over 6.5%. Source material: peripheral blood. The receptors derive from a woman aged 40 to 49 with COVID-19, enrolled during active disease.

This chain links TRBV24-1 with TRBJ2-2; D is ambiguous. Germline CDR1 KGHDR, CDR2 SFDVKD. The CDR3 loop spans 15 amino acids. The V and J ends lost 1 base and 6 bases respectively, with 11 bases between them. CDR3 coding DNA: TGTGCCACCAGTGATTTTCCTCGGAGTCCCGGGGAGCTGTTTTTT. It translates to CATSDFPRSPGELFF.

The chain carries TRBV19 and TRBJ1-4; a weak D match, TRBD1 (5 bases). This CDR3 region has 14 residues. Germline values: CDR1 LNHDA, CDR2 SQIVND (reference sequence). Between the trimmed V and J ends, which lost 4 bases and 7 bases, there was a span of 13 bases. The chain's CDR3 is CASSSQGDAEKLFF. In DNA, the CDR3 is TGTGCCAGTAGTAGCCAGGGTGATGCTGAAAAACTGTTTTTT.

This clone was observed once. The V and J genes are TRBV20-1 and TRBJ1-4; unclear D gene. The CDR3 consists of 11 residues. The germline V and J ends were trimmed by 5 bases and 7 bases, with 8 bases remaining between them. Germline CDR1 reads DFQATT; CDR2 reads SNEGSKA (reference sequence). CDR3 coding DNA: TGCAGTGCTGCGGCGCGTGAAAAACTGTTTTTT. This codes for CSAAAREKLFF.

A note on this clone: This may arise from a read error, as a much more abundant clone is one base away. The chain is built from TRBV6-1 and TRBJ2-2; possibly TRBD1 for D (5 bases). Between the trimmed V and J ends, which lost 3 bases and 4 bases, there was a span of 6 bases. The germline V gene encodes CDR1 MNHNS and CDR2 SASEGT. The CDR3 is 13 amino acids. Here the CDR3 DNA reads TGTGCCAGCAGTGATAGGGGCACCGGGGAGCTGTTTTTT. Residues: CASSDRGTGELFF.

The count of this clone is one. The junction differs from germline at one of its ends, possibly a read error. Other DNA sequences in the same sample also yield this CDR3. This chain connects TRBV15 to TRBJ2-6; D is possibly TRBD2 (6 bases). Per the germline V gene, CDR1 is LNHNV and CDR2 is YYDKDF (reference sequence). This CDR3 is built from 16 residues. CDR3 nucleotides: TGCGCCACCAGCCGCGGGACGGGCTCTGGGGCCAACGTCCTGACTTTC. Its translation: CATSRGTGSGANVLTF.

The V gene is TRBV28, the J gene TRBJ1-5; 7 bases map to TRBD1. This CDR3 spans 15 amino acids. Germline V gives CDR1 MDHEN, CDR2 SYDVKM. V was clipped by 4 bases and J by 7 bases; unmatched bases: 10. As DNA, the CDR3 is TGTGCCAGCAGTTCAAAGACAGGGTCGTACCAGCCCCAGCATTTT. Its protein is CASSSKTGSYQPQHF.

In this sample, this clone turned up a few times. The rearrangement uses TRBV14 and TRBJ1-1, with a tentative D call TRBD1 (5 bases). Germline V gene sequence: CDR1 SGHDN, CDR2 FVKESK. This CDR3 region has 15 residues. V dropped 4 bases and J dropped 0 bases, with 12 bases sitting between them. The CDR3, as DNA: TGTGCCAGCAGCCGAGACAGACTTCTGAACACTGAAGCTTTCTTT. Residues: CASSRDRLLNTEAFF. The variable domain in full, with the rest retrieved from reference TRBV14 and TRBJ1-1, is EAGVTQFPSHSVIEKGQTVTLRCDPISGHDNLYWYRRVMGKEIKFLLHFVKESKQDESGMPNNRFLAERTGGTYSTLKVQPAELEDSGVYFCASSRDRLLNTEAFFGQGTRLTVV.

The CDR3 sequence: CASSPTDRVSNQPQHF. The CDR3 DNA is TGCGCCAGCAGCCCCACCGACAGAGTTAGCAATCAGCCCCAGCATTTT. The chain couples TRBV4-1 to TRBJ1-5, with D perhaps TRBD1 (5 bases). CDR3 length: 16 residues. Trimming cost V 4 bases and J 0 bases, with 13 bases left between them. Germline CDR1 and CDR2: MGHRA and YSYEKL.

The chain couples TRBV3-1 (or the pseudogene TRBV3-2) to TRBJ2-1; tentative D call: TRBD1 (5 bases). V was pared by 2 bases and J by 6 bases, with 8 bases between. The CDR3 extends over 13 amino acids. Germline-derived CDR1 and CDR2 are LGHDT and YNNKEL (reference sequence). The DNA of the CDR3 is TGTGCCAGCAGCCAAAAGGGGATCAATGAGCAGTTCTTC. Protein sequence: CASSQKGINEQFF.

The CDR3 DNA follows: TGTGCCAGCAGTTTTGTGGACAGGAACTATGGCTACACCTTC. Encoded protein: CASSFVDRNYGYTF. The chain joins TRBV27 to TRBJ1-2; 7 bases are shared with TRBD1. The CDR3 runs 14 residues. V shed 3 bases and J 2 bases; nucleotides not matched to a gene: 3. Germline CDR1 reads MNHEY; CDR2 reads SMNVEV (reference sequence).

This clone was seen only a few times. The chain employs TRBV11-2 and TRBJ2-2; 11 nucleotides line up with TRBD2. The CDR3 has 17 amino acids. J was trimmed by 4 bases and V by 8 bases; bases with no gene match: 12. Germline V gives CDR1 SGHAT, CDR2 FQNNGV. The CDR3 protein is CASQGTSGRDGTGELFF. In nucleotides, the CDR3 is TGTGCCAGCCAAGGGACTAGCGGAAGGGACGGCACCGGGGAGCTGTTTTTT.

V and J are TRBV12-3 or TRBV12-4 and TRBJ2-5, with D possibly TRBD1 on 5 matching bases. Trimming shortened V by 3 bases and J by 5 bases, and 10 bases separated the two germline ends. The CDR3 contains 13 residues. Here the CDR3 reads CASSFRGWETQYF. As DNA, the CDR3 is TGTGCCAGCAGTTTTAGGGGTTGGGAGACCCAGTACTTC.

CDR3 in DNA: TGTGCCAGCCGGTGGCGGCAGGGTGGTGAAAAACTGTTTTTT. Protein product: CASRWRQGGEKLFF. The rearrangement links TRBV6-5 to TRBJ1-4, with D possibly matching TRBD1 (5 bases). CDR1 is MNHEY and CDR2 is SVGAGI in the germline V gene. Trimming left V 8 bases short and J 7 bases short, with 17 bases between. There are 14 residues in the CDR3.

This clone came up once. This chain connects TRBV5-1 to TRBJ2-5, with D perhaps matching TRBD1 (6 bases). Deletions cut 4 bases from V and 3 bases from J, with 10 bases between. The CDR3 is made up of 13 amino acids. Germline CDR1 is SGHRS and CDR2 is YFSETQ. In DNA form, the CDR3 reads TGCGCCAGCAGCAACAGGGCGGAAGAGACCCAGTACTTC. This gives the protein CASSNRAEETQYF.

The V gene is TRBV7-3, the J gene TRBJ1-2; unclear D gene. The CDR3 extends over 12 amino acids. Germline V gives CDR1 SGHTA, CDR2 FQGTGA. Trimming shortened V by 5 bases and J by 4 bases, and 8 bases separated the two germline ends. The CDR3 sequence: CASSSGLYGYTF. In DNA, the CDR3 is TGTGCCAGCAGCAGCGGGCTCTATGGCTACACCTTC. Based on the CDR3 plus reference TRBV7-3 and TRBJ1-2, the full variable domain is GAGVSQTPSNKVTEKGKYVELRCDPISGHTALYWYRQSLGQGPEFLIYFQGTGAADDSGLPNDRFFAVRPEGSVSTLKIQRTERGDSAVYLCASSSGLYGYTFGSGTRLTVV.

CDR3 region: CASSFVQGASEAFF. In DNA form, the CDR3 reads TGTGCCAGCAGTTTTGTACAGGGGGCTTCTGAAGCTTTCTTT. The chain is built from TRBV27 and TRBJ1-1, with TRBD1 matching over 9 bases. The CDR3 consists of 14 residues. J lost 6 bases, V lost 3 bases, and 5 bases had no gene match. Germline loops: CDR1 MNHEY, CDR2 SMNVEV (reference sequence).

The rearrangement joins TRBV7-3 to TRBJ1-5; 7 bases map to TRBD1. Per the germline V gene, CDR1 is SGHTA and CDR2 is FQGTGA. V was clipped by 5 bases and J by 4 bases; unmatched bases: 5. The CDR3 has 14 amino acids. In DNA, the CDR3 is TGTGCCAGCAGCCGGGACAGAGGAAATCAGCCCCAGCATTTT. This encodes CASSRDRGNQPQHF.